This TCR beta chain was identified in a study of blood T cell repertoires in COVID-19. Study-wide background: Samples came from the United States, Italy and Spain, spanning acute and convalescent COVID-19. T cells, B-cell-depleted T cells, or PBMCs provided the cDNA or gDNA that served as material.

Source study methods: Reference gene primer amplification in the assay estimated nucleated cell counts. This table comes from immunoSEQ multiplex PCR, and its TCRdb copy is limited to in-frame clones, with some not included. The V and J calls and clone size come from that table; D and trimming were worked out from the DNA. This table has roughly 480,000 clones, 89% appearing once. Germline lookup yields CDR1 MNHEY and CDR2 SMNVEV (reference sequence). V lost 3 bases to trimming and J lost 6 bases; unmatched junction nucleotides: 9. CDR3 length: 15 amino acids. The Seattle patients, enrolled during active infection, were followed longitudinally.

Sequencing was carried out using peripheral blood. The source is a man aged 18-30 years with COVID-19, enrolled during active disease. The chain combines TRBV27 with TRBJ1-2, with 8 bases fitting TRBD1. CDR3 nucleotides: TGTGCCAGCAGTTTTCGGACAGGGTCTAGCCATGGCTACACCTTC. Translated, it gives CASSFRTGSSHGYTF.